This T cell receptor (beta chain) was captured in a study of blood T cell repertoires in COVID-19. TCRdb's copy holds only in-frame clones and misses some; the assay was immunoSEQ multiplex PCR. The sample includes some 150,000 clones, over 85% of them seen just once. Material: peripheral blood. This clonotype was obtained from a human donor in a cohort sampled during active COVID-19.

The chain's CDR3 is CASSPAGSNEGTQYF. DNA for the CDR3: TGTGCCAGCAGCCCCGCCGGGTCTAACGAAGGGACCCAGTACTTC. The gene calls are TRBV11-2 and TRBJ2-5; D ambiguous. This CDR3 is 15 amino acids long. V was trimmed by 5 bases and J by 7 bases, leaving 20 bases between them. Looked up from germline, CDR1 is SGHAT and CDR2 is FQNNGV.